This entry lists 14 T cell receptor beta chains sequenced from one sample in a study of cytotoxic CD8 clonotypes in ibrutinib-treated CLL. The table came from immunoSEQ multiplex PCR; TCRdb's copy has only in-frame clones and leaves some out. The sample contains about 140,000 clones, about 75% of which appear only once. This sample comprised PBMCs, obtained after 24 months of ibrutinib treatment. These receptors all come from a human donor with chronic lymphocytic leukemia.

The rearrangement uses TRBV19 and TRBJ2-7, with no clear D. The V and J ends lost 6 bases and 0 bases respectively, with 12 bases between them. The germline gives CDR1 LNHDA, CDR2 SQIVND (reference sequence). CDR3 size: 14 residues. CDR3 region: CASSRAPLSYEQYF. CDR3 sequence (DNA): TGTGCCAGTAGCCGGGCCCCTCTCTCCTACGAGCAGTACTTC.

This clone was observed once. The V and J genes are TRBV7-3 and TRBJ2-1; D is possibly TRBD1 or TRBD2 (5 bases each). Trimming left V 3 bases short and J 7 bases short, with 10 bases between. CDR3 size: 13 residues. Looked up from germline, CDR1 is SGHTA and CDR2 is FQGTGA. The CDR3 DNA reads TGTGCCAGCAGCTTTGCTGAGGGGAATGAGCAGTTCTTC. This sequence encodes CASSFAEGNEQFF.

There are many counts of this clone. This chain links TRBV2 with TRBJ1-4; D gene unclear. Germline assignment: CDR1 SNHLY and CDR2 FYNNEI. This CDR3 spans 13 amino acids. V dropped 8 bases and J dropped 7 bases, with 14 bases sitting between them. CDR3 DNA sequence: TGTGCCAGCGCGGCCGTTCAAGGTGAAAAACTGTTTTTT. Protein sequence: CASAAVQGEKLFF.

This clone has just a few counts. The rearrangement joins TRBV4-3 to TRBJ1-2; no reliable D call. CDR1 and CDR2 (germline): LGHNA, YSLEER. V dropped 0 bases and J dropped 4 bases, with 3 bases sitting between them. The CDR3 is 12 residues long. CDR3 amino acids: CASSQDGYGYTF. The CDR3 coding sequence is TGCGCCAGCAGCCAAGATGGCTATGGCTACACCTTC.

The chain joins TRBV5-6 to TRBJ2-3, with 7 nucleotides matching TRBD2. V trimming: 3 bases; J trimming: 2 bases; junction bases outside the gene matches: 3. This CDR3 comprises 14 residues. Germline CDR1 is SGHDT and CDR2 is YYEEEE. CDR3 amino acids: CASSWAGVTDTQYF. In DNA form, the CDR3 reads TGTGCCAGCAGCTGGGCGGGGGTCACAGATACGCAGTATTTT.

In this sample, this clone turned up a few times. The V call is TRBV5-4, the J call TRBJ1-6, with 9 bases lining up with TRBD1. The J segment lost 0 bases and the V segment lost 4 bases, leaving 14 bases of the junction unmatched. This CDR3 has 20 amino acids. Germline V gene data show CDR1 as SGHNT and CDR2 as YYREEE (reference sequence). CDR3 nucleotide sequence: TGTGCCAGCAGCCGGCGCCGGGGACAGGGAAAGAGCTCCTATAATTCACCCCTCCACTTT. Translating gives CASSRRRGQGKSSYNSPLHF.

This chain links TRBV9 with TRBJ2-1; D possibly corresponds to TRBD2 (6 bases). The CDR3 spans 15 residues. V gave up 2 bases and J gave up 3 bases, with 12 bases separating them. The germline V gene has CDR1 SGDLS and CDR2 YYNGEE. In DNA form, the CDR3 reads TGTGCCAGCAGCGTGGGGACTCCCAACTACAATGAGCAGTTCTTC. This gives the protein CASSVGTPNYNEQFF.

The rearrangement links TRBV28 to TRBJ2-7; TRBD1 matches at 7 bases. Losses at the gene ends were 8 bases for V and 6 bases for J; bases not matched to a gene: 13. This CDR3 contains 14 residues. Germline V gene lookup returns CDR1 MDHEN and CDR2 SYDVKM. The chain's CDR3 is CASGLRTPGGEQYF. The CDR3 nucleotides read TGTGCCAGCGGCCTACGGACCCCAGGGGGCGAGCAGTACTTC.

This clone was recorded once. This sequence joins TRBV11-2 and TRBJ2-7; D is perhaps TRBD1 or TRBD2 (5 bases each). V was cut by 5 bases and J by 1 base, with 21 bases left in between. Looked up from germline, CDR1 is SGHAT and CDR2 is FQNNGV. The CDR3 length is 17 residues. CDR3: CASSQGLLFGGSYEQYF. DNA of the CDR3: TGTGCCAGCAGCCAGGGTTTGTTGTTTGGGGGATCCTACGAGCAGTACTTC.

CDR3 in DNA: TGTGCCAGCGCCCAGAGGAGCTCCTACAATGAGCAGTTCTTC. It encodes CASAQRSSYNEQFF. J is TRBJ2-1 and V is TRBV28; D uncertain. This CDR3 region has 14 residues. V was clipped by 8 bases and J by 0 bases, with 11 bases between them. The germline CDR1 and CDR2 sequences are MDHEN and SYDVKM.

The chain recombines TRBV9 with TRBJ2-3; 8 bases line up with TRBD2. Germline V lookup: CDR1 SGDLS, CDR2 YYNGEE. The V segment lost 4 bases and the J segment 6 bases; nucleotides outside the gene matches: 7. This CDR3 is 14 amino acids long. CDR3 bases: TGTGCCAGCAGCCCAGGACTAGCCGGGGATACGCAGTATTTT. Translated, it gives CASSPGLAGDTQYF.

In the case of this clone: The sample carries other DNA sequences with the same CDR3. V gene TRBV28 combines with J gene TRBJ1-2; no definite D call. The CDR3 has 11 amino acids. V was pared by 7 bases and J by 0 bases, with 3 bases between. The germline V gene has CDR1 MDHEN and CDR2 SYDVKM. The CDR3 here is CASTANYGYTF. The DNA for the CDR3 is TGTGCCAGCACAGCTAACTATGGCTACACCTTC.

This chain uses TRBV13 with TRBJ2-7; 7 bases match TRBD1. The junction had 10 bases not matched to a gene; V was cut back by 5 bases and J by 3 bases. The CDR3 is 15 residues long. CDR1 is PRHDT, CDR2 FYEKMQ, per germline (reference sequence). The CDR3 is CASSPLGDSVYEQYF. The CDR3, as DNA: TGTGCCAGCAGCCCCCTAGGGGACAGCGTCTACGAGCAGTACTTC.

The CDR3 is CASSQGGLALSLSPYNEQFF. The DNA for the CDR3 is TGTGCCAGCAGCCAAGGGGGACTAGCTCTTAGCCTTTCCCCTTACAATGAGCAGTTCTTC. This chain links TRBV14 with TRBJ2-1; 9 bases are shared with TRBD2. The CDR3 is 20 amino acids. Germline V gene lookup returns CDR1 SGHDN and CDR2 FVKESK. The trim removed 1 base at V and 4 bases at J, leaving 17 bases unmatched.